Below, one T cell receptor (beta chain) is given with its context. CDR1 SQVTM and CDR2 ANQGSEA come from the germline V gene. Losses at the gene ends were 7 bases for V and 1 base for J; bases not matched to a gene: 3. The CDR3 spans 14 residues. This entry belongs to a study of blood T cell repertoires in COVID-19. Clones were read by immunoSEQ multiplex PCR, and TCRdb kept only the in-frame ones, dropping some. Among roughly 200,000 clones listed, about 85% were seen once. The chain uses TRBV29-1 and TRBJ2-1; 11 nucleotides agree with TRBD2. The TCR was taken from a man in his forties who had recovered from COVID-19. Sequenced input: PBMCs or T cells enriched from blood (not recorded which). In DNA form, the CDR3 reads TGCAGCGCCTTAGCGGGAGGGTCCTACAATGAGCAGTTCTTC. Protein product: CSALAGGSYNEQFF.